Following are 24 T cell receptor beta chains from one sample sequenced in a study of cytomegalovirus exposure and HLA in healthy donors. Primers included in the PCR were 60 Vbeta and 13 Jbeta primers. Sequenced by immunoSEQ multiplex PCR; TCRdb stores in-frame clones only, minus some. The sample yields under 200,000 clones, approximately 77% seen once. Sequencing was done on a sample of PBMCs. These receptors came from a man aged 35 to 55 in good health and CMV-seropositive.

The chain carries TRBV5-1 and TRBJ2-5, with 8 bases identical to TRBD2. This CDR3 contains 14 residues. The germline CDR1 and CDR2 sequences are SGHRS and YFSETQ. V shed 7 bases and J 3 bases; nucleotides not matched to a gene: 8. CDR3 bases: TGCGCCAGCGCCTTCGCGGGGGGTGAAGAGACCCAGTACTTC. The encoded protein is CASAFAGGEETQYF. The entire variable domain, with the rest obtained from reference TRBV5-1 and TRBJ2-5, is as follows: KAGVTQTPRYLIKTRGQQVTLSCSPISGHRSVSWYQQTPGQGLQFLFEYFSETQRNKGNFPGRFSGRQFSNSRSEMNVSTLELGDSALYLCASAFAGGEETQYFGPGTRLLVL.

The DNA of the CDR3 is TGTGCCAGCAGCGCGACCGGGACTAGCGGTTACGAGCAGTACTTC. Protein: CASSATGTSGYEQYF. The V call is TRBV9, the J call TRBJ2-7, with TRBD2 matching 11 bases. The CDR3 contains 15 residues. Looked up from germline, CDR1 is SGDLS and CDR2 is YYNGEE. V shed 3 bases, J shed 4 bases, and the junction held 6 bases outside the gene matches. The whole variable domain, remainder taken from reference TRBV9 and TRBJ2-7, is DSGVTQTPKHLITATGQRVTLRCSPRSGDLSVYWYQQSLDQGLQFLIQYYNGEERAKGNILERFSAQQFPDLHSELNLSSLELGDSALYFCASSATGTSGYEQYFGPGTRLTVT.

The genes are TRBV5-5 and TRBJ2-7, with TRBD1 matching over 10 bases. This CDR3 spans 15 amino acids. Germline assignment: CDR1 SGHKS and CDR2 YYEKEE (reference sequence). V lost 2 bases and J lost 2; bases outside the gene matches: 4. The CDR3 nucleotides read TGTGCCAGCAGCTTCGGGACAGGGGACCCCTACGAGCAGTACTTC. Protein sequence: CASSFGTGDPYEQYF.

This clone was detected a few times. This sequence joins TRBV29-1 and TRBJ2-7; 7 nucleotides match TRBD2. The CDR3 runs to 15 residues. Germline V gene sequence: CDR1 SQVTM, CDR2 ANQGSEA. After removal of 6 bases from V and 1 base from J, the junction contained 12 bases not matched to a gene. The CDR3 protein is CSVQRLAEESYEQYF. DNA for the CDR3: TGCAGCGTGCAAAGGCTAGCGGAAGAATCCTACGAGCAGTACTTC.

This chain uses TRBV5-6 with TRBJ2-5, with TRBD2 matching over 9 bases. With 4 bases clipped from V and 4 bases from J, the junction kept 11 bases outside the gene matches. The CDR3 has 16 amino acids. Per the germline V gene, CDR1 is SGHDT and CDR2 is YYEEEE. The CDR3 protein is CASSDLSGGVGETQYF. The CDR3 DNA reads TGTGCCAGCAGCGACCTTAGCGGGGGCGTGGGAGAGACCCAGTACTTC. The variable domain in full, completed from reference TRBV5-6 and TRBJ2-5, reads DAGVTQSPTHLIKTRGQQVTLRCSPKSGHDTVSWYQQALGQGPQFIFQYYEEEERQRGNFPDRFSGHQFPNYSSELNVNALLLGDSALYLCASSDLSGGVGETQYFGPGTRLLVL.

The rearrangement joins TRBV5-1 to TRBJ2-5; maybe TRBD2 (6 bases). The better agreement between TRBJ2-7 and the DNA end casts doubt on the J call. In germline, CDR1 is SGHRS, CDR2 YFSETQ. The CDR3 is made up of 15 amino acids. The CDR3 nucleotides read TGCGCCAGCAGCTTGGCGTCACTAGCTGACTACGAGCAGTACTTC. Its translation is CASSLASLADYEQYF.

The chain recombines TRBV9 with TRBJ1-3; TRBD1 might be the D (6 bases). Trimming took 5 bases from V and 4 from J, leaving 19 bases between them. Germline CDR1 is SGDLS and CDR2 is YYNGEE. The CDR3 runs 16 residues. CDR3 sequence (DNA): TGTGCCAGCAGTAAAGGACAGCGAATCTCCGGAAACACCATATATTTT. This gives the protein CASSKGQRISGNTIYF.

V gene TRBV7-6 combines with J gene TRBJ1-4; unclear D gene. V lost 5 bases and J lost 6, with 19 bases in between. The CDR3 contains 16 residues. CDR1 SGHVS and CDR2 FNYEAQ come from the germline V gene. CDR3 amino acids: CASSDHTEEDYEKLFF. As DNA, the CDR3 is TGTGCCAGCAGCGACCACACCGAGGAGGACTATGAAAAACTGTTTTTT.

This clone was seen only a few times. The chain joins TRBV25-1 to TRBJ2-7; D is possibly TRBD2 (6 bases). V was pared by 3 bases and J by 4 bases, with 13 bases between. Germline values: CDR1 MGHDK, CDR2 SYGVNS. This CDR3 spans 14 amino acids. The DNA of the CDR3 is TGTGCCAGCAGTGAGGACGGGGGTTCGTACGAGCAGTACTTC. Encoded protein: CASSEDGGSYEQYF.

The rearrangement joins TRBV7-2 to TRBJ2-6, with 8 bases that match TRBD1. The length of the CDR3 is 16 residues. J gave up 6 bases and V 8 bases, and 12 bases lay outside the gene matches. CDR1 and CDR2 from the germline V gene are SGHTA and FQGNSA. CDR3 nucleotides: TGTGCCAGCCGGGGGACAGGTTCGTTTGTGGCCAACGTCCTGACTTTC. Its translation: CASRGTGSFVANVLTF.

The chain links TRBV2 to TRBJ1-5, with 9 bases fitting TRBD1. The CDR3 extends over 14 amino acids. V shed 5 bases, J shed 5 bases, and the junction held 4 bases outside the gene matches. Germline V gene data show CDR1 as SNHLY and CDR2 as FYNNEI. CDR3 sequence: CASSPGQGYQPQHF. CDR3 nucleotide sequence: TGTGCCAGCAGTCCCGGACAGGGGTATCAGCCCCAGCATTTT.

This clone was seen a handful of times. The rearrangement links TRBV14 to TRBJ2-1, with 10 bases fitting TRBD1. Germline values: CDR1 SGHDN, CDR2 FVKESK. Losses at the gene ends were 5 bases for V and 3 bases for J; bases not matched to a gene: 13. This CDR3 is 18 amino acids long. CDR3 region: CASSKRQGATTFYNEQFF. The CDR3 nucleotides are TGTGCCAGCAGCAAGAGACAGGGGGCGACGACCTTCTACAATGAGCAGTTCTTC.

The V call is TRBV11-2, the J call TRBJ1-4; 9 bases are a match to TRBD1. Germline values: CDR1 SGHAT, CDR2 FQNNGV. Unmatched junction bases numbered 7, after V lost 4 bases and J lost 7 bases. CDR3 size: 15 residues. The CDR3 reads CASSSNRGRSEKLFF. CDR3 in DNA: TGTGCCAGCAGCTCAAACAGGGGGCGAAGTGAAAAACTGTTTTTT.

The CDR3 loop reads CASSPPGTGVEKLFF. In DNA form, the CDR3 reads TGTGCCAGCTCACCACCGGGGACAGGGGTTGAAAAACTGTTTTTT. The V call is TRBV18, the J call TRBJ1-4; 10 nucleotides match TRBD1. Germline trimming cut 0 bases from V and 7 bases from J; bases unmatched to any gene: 2. This CDR3 spans 15 amino acids. Germline-derived CDR1 and CDR2 are KGHSH and LQKENI.

The gene calls are TRBV5-1 and TRBJ2-5; TRBD2 aligns across 9 bases. Germline V lookup: CDR1 SGHRS, CDR2 YFSETQ. V shed 4 bases and J 2 bases; nucleotides not matched to a gene: 3. The CDR3 is 14 residues long. The CDR3: CASSLSGGQETQYF. CDR3 DNA: TGCGCCAGCAGCCTTAGCGGGGGTCAAGAGACCCAGTACTTC.

The gene calls are TRBV5-1 and TRBJ1-1; D remains unclear. From germline, CDR1 is SGHRS and CDR2 YFSETQ. The CDR3 extends over 13 amino acids. The V end was cut by 7 bases, the J end by 1 base, with 11 bases between. CDR3 DNA: TGCGCCAGCGGTGATCGTAGGAACACTGAAGCTTTCTTT. It specifies CASGDRRNTEAFF.

J is TRBJ2-3 and V is TRBV18; 8 bases map to TRBD1. The CDR3 length is 15 residues. The ends lost 4 bases at V and 3 bases at J; junction bases unmatched: 6. CDR1 is KGHSH, CDR2 LQKENI, per germline. The CDR3 DNA follows: TGTGCCAGCTCACATTCGGGACAGGCTACAGATACGCAGTATTTT. Translated, it gives CASSHSGQATDTQYF.

This rearrangement joins TRBV2 to TRBJ1-1; no definite D call. Germline-derived CDR1 and CDR2 are SNHLY and FYNNEI. This CDR3 region has 16 residues. V lost 7 bases and J 0 bases, leaving 18 bases between the germline ends. CDR3 nucleotide sequence: TGTGCCAGCACCACCGAGGCGGGAAGTATGAACACTGAAGCTTTCTTT. This translates into CASTTEAGSMNTEAFF.

The gene calls are TRBV10-2 and TRBJ1-1, with D possibly TRBD1 on 5 matching bases. The CDR3 sequence is 13 residues long. Trimming took off 6 bases at V and 1 base at J, with 9 bases between the two ends. Germline CDR1 is WSHSY and CDR2 is SAAADI. CDR3 nucleotides: TGCGCCAGCAGCCGACAGCAGAACACTGAAGCTTTCTTT. Its protein is CASSRQQNTEAFF.

The V call is TRBV10-1, the J call TRBJ2-2; 10 bases fit TRBD2. Unmatched junction bases numbered 1, after V lost 0 bases and J lost 0 bases. Germline-derived CDR1 and CDR2 are WNHNN and SYGVQD (reference sequence). This CDR3 region has 17 residues. The CDR3 DNA follows: TGCGCCAGCAGTGAGTCGCTAGCGGGGGCGAACACCGGGGAGCTGTTTTTT. Encoded protein: CASSESLAGANTGELFF.

Here the CDR3 reads CASSGRDPNEKLFF. CDR3 DNA sequence: TGTGCCAGCAGTGGCAGGGATCCTAATGAAAAACTGTTTTTT. The rearrangement joins TRBV6-6 to TRBJ1-4, with D possibly matching TRBD1 (5 bases). Per germline, CDR1 MNHNY and CDR2 SVGAGI (reference sequence). The CDR3 extends over 14 amino acids. V gave up 5 bases and J gave up 3 bases, with 10 bases separating them.

This clone was detected once. CDR3 amino acids: CASSLAGDNTEAFF. The CDR3 bases are TGCGCCAGCAGCTTAGCGGGGGACAACACTGAAGCTTTCTTT. The rearrangement links TRBV5-1 to TRBJ1-1, with D perhaps TRBD1 (5 bases). Germline V gene sequence: CDR1 SGHRS, CDR2 YFSETQ. Trimming removed 2 bases at V and 2 bases at J, with 10 bases between. The CDR3 contains 14 residues.

V is TRBV7-6 and J is TRBJ2-2, with TRBD2 matching over 12 bases. The ends lost 2 bases at V and 2 bases at J; junction bases unmatched: 3. Germline CDR1 SGHVS, CDR2 FNYEAQ. CDR3 length equals 17 residues. As DNA, the CDR3 is TGTGCCAGCAGCTTACCCGGACTAGCGGGAAACACCGGGGAGCTGTTTTTT. This codes for CASSLPGLAGNTGELFF.

This clone has more than one count but fewer than ten. The chain recombines TRBV7-2 with TRBJ1-2; 7 bases are a match to TRBD1. The CDR3 contains 12 residues. The trim removed 5 bases at V and 12 bases at J, leaving 9 bases unmatched. CDR1 SGHTA and CDR2 FQGNSA come from the germline V gene. The DNA of the CDR3 is TGTGCCAGCAGCACCGGGGACAGCAGAAACACCTTC. Translating it yields CASSTGDSRNTF.